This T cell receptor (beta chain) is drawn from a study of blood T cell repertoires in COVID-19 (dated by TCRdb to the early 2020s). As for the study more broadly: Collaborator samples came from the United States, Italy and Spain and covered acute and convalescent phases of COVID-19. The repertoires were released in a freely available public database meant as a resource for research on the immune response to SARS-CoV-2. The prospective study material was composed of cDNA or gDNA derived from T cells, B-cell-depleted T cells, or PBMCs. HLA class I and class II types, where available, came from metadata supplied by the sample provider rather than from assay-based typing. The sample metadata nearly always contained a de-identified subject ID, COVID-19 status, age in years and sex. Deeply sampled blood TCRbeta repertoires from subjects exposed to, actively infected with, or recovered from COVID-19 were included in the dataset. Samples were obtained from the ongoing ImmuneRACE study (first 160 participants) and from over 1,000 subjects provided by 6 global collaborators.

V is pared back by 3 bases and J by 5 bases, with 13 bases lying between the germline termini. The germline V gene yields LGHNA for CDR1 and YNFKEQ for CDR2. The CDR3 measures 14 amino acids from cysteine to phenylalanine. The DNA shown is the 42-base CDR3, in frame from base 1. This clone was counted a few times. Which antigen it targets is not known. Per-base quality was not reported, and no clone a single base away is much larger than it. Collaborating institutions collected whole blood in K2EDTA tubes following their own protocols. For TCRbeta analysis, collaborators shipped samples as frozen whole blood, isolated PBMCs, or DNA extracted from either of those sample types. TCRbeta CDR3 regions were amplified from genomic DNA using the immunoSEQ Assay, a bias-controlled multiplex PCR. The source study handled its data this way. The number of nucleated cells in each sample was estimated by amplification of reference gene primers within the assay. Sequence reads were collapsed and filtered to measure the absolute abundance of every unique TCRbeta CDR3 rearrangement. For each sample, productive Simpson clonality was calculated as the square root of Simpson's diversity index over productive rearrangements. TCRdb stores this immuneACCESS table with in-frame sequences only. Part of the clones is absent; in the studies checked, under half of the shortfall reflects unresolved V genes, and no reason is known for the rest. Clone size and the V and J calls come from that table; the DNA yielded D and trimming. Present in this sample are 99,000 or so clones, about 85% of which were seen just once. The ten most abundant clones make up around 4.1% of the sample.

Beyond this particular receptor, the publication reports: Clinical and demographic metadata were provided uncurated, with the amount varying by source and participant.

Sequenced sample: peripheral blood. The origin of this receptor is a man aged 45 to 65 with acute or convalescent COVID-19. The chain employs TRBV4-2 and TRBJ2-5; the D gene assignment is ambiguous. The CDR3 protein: CASSHEAVRETQYF. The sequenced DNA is TGTGCCAGCAGCCACGAGGCGGTAAGGGAGACCCAGTACTTC.